A single sample is the source of the 7 T cell receptor beta chains below, sequenced in a study. Treg sorting used a CD4+CD25+CD127-/low gate. TCRdb reprocessed the 5' RACE reads via MiXCR and lists one record per CDR3 protein. Among approximately 60,000 distinct CDR3 sequences listed, less than 25% were seen once. Sequencing used tumor-infiltrating Tregs sorted from the breast tumor. These receptors were taken from a female donor with breast cancer.

By its share, this clonotype is medium-sized (0.01 to 0.1%). The chain has TRBV5-1 and TRBJ2-3, with 10 bases fitting TRBD2. Germline CDR1 reads SGHRS; CDR2 reads YFSETQ. Germline trimming cut 0 bases from V and 5 bases from J; bases unmatched to any gene: 3. The CDR3 sequence is 15 residues long. The CDR3, as DNA: TGCGCCAGCAGCTTGGGGGCTAGCGGGGGAGATACGCAGTATTTT. This translates into CASSLGASGGDTQYF.

This clonotype has a count of ten or more. This chain uses TRBV20-1 with TRBJ1-5; D is possibly TRBD1 (6 bases). Germline CDR1 DFQATT, CDR2 SNEGSKA (reference sequence). The CDR3 consists of 12 residues. V gave up 2 bases and J gave up 7 bases, with 9 bases separating them. The CDR3 loop reads CSARQGTQPQHF. The CDR3 coding sequence is TGCAGTGCTAGACAGGGGACACAGCCCCAGCATTTT.

This chain connects TRBV7-2 to TRBJ1-3, with TRBD1 as a possible D gene (6 bases). The CDR3 totals 15 residues. Looked up from germline, CDR1 is SGHTA and CDR2 is FQGNSA. Trimming took 6 bases from V and 2 from J, leaving 14 bases between them. The CDR3 sequence: CASSQRSGAGNTIYF. As DNA, the CDR3 is TGTGCCAGCAGTCAGCGATCAGGGGCTGGAAACACCATATATTTT.

This clonotype was counted only a few times. This chain connects TRBV6-6 to TRBJ2-3; D is undetermined. The CDR3 sequence is 14 residues long. Deletions cut 2 bases from V and 2 bases from J, with 8 bases between. CDR1 and CDR2 from the germline V gene are MNHNY and SVGAGI (reference sequence). CDR3 sequence reads: CASSYARDTDTQYF. As DNA, the CDR3 is TGTGCCAGCAGTTACGCTCGCGACACAGATACGCAGTATTTT.

This clonotype was detected a few times. The rearrangement links TRBV7-9 to TRBJ2-2; 7 bases map to TRBD1. The CDR3 runs to 13 residues. The V gene's germline CDR1 is SEHNR and CDR2 FQNEAQ (reference sequence). Trimming took 5 bases from V and 6 from J; bases not matched to a gene: 3. This CDR3 is CASSPGQAGELFF. CDR3 nucleotides: TGTGCCAGCAGCCCCGGACAGGCCGGGGAGCTGTTTTTT.

This clonotype appeared a single time. V is TRBV4-2 and J is TRBJ1-1, with D possibly being TRBD1 (6 bases). Per germline, CDR1 LGHNA and CDR2 YNFKEQ. CDR3 size: 14 residues. V gave up 4 bases and J gave up 6 bases, with 15 bases separating them. The CDR3 region has the DNA TGTGCCAGCAGCCCAGGGGCAACGGTATCTGAAGCTTTCTTT. It encodes CASSPGATVSEAFF.

The gene calls are TRBV7-2 and TRBJ2-5; D is tentatively TRBD1 or TRBD2 (5 bases each). V dropped 5 bases and J dropped 5 bases, with 12 bases sitting between them. Germline V gene lookup returns CDR1 SGHTA and CDR2 FQGNSA. The CDR3 is 13 residues long. DNA for the CDR3: TGTGCCAGCAGCCCCTCTAGGGACGAGACCCAGTACTTC. It specifies CASSPSRDETQYF.